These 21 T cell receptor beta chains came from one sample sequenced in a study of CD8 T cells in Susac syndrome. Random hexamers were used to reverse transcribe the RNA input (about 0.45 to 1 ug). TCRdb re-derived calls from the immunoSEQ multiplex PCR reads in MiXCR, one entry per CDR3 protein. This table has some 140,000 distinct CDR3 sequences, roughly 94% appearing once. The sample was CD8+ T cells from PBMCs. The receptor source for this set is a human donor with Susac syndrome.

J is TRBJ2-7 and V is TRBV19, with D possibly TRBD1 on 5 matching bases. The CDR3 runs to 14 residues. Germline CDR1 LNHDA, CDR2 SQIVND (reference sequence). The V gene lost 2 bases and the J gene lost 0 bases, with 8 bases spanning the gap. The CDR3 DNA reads TGTGCCAGTAGTATATACAGGAGCTCCTACGAGCAGTACTTC. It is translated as CASSIYRSSYEQYF.

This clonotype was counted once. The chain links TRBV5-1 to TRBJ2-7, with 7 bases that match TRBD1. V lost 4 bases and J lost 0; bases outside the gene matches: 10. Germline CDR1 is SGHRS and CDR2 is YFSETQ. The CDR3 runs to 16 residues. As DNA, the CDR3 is TGCGCCAGCAGCCAAATTGGGACAGCTAGCTCCTACGAGCAGTACTTC. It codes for CASSQIGTASSYEQYF. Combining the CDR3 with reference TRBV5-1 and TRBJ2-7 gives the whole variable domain KAGVTQTPRYLIKTRGQQVTLSCSPISGHRSVSWYQQTPGQGLQFLFEYFSETQRNKGNFPGRFSGRQFSNSRSEMNVSTLELGDSALYLCASSQIGTASSYEQYFGPGTRLTVT.

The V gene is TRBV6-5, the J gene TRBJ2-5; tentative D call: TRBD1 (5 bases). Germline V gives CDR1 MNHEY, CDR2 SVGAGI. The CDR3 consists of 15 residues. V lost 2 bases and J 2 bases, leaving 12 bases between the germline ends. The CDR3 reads CASSYGGDRQETQYF. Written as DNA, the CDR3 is TGTGCCAGCAGTTACGGCGGAGACAGACAAGAGACCCAGTACTTC.

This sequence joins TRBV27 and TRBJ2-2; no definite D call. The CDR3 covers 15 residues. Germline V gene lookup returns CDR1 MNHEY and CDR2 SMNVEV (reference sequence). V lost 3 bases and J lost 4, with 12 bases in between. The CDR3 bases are TGTGCCAGCAGTTTTTCCCGGTGGGGCACCGGGGAGCTGTTTTTT. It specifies CASSFSRWGTGELFF.

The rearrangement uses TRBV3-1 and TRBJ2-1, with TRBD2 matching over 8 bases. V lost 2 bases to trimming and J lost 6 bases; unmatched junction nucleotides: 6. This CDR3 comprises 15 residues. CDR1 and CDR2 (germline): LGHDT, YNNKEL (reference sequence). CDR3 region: CASSQRSGSSNEQFF. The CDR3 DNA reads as TGTGCCAGCAGCCAAAGAAGCGGGAGTAGCAATGAGCAGTTCTTC.

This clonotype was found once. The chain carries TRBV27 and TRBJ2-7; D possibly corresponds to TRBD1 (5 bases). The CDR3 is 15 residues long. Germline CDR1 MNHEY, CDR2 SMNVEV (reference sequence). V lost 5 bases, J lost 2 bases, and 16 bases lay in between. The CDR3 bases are TGTGCCAGCAGTCGGGCGGCAGGGCCTACCTACGAGCAGTACTTC. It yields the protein CASSRAAGPTYEQYF.

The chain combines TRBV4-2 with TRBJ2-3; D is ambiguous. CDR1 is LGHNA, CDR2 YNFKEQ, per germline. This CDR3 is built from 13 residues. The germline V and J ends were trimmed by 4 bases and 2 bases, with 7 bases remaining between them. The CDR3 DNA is TGTGCCAGCAGCCCGACCATCACAGATACGCAGTATTTT. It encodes CASSPTITDTQYF.

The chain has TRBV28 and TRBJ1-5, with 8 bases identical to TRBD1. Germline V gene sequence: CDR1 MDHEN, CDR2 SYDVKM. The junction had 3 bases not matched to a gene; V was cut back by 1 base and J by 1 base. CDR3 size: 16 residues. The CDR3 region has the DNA TGTGCCAGCAGTTTATACCAGGGGGCGAGCAATCAGCCCCAGCATTTT. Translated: CASSLYQGASNQPQHF.

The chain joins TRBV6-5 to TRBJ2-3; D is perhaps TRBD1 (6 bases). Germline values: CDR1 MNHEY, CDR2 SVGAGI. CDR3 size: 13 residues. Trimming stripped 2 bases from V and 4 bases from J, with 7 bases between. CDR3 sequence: CASSYGGPDTQYF. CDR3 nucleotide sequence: TGTGCCAGCAGTTACGGGGGCCCAGATACGCAGTATTTT.

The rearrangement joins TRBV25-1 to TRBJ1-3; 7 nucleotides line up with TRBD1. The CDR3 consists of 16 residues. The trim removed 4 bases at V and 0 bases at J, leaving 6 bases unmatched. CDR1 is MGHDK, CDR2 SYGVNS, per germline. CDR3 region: CASSGRTGLSGNTIYF. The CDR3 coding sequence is TGTGCCAGCAGTGGGCGGACAGGCCTCTCTGGAAACACCATATATTTT.

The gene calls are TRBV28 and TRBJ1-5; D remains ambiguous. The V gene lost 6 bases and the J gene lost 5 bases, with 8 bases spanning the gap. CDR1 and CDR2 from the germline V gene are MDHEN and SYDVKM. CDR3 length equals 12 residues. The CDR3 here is CASRPADQPQHF. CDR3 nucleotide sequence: TGTGCCAGCAGGCCGGCGGATCAGCCCCAGCATTTT.

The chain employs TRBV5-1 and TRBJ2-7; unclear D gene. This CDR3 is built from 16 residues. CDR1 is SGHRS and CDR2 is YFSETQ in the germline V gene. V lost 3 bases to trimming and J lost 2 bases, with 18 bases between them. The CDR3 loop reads CASSSVLGPPTYEQYF. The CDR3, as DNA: TGCGCCAGCAGCTCCGTTTTGGGTCCCCCTACCTACGAGCAGTACTTC.

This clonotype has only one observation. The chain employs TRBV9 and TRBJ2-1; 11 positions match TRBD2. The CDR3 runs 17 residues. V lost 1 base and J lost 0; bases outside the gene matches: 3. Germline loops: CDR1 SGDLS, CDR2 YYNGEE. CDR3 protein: CASSVSGTSGSYNEQFF. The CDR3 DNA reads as TGTGCCAGCAGCGTATCCGGGACTAGCGGCTCCTACAATGAGCAGTTCTTC.

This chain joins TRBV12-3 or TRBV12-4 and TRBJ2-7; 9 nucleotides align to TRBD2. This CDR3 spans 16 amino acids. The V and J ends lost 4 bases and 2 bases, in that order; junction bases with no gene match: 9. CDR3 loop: CASSSPLAGVPYEQYF. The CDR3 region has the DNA TGTGCCAGCAGTTCCCCTTTAGCGGGAGTTCCCTACGAGCAGTACTTC.

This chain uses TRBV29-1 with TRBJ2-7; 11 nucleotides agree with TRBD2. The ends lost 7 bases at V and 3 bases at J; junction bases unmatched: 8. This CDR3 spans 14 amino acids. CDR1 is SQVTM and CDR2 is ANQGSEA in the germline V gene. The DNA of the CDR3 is TGCAGCGGGACCGGGACTAGCGGCCTCTACGAGCAGTACTTC. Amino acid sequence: CSGTGTSGLYEQYF.

This chain's CDR3 is CATSRDLETQYF. The DNA for the CDR3 is TGTGCCACCAGCAGAGATTTAGAGACCCAGTACTTC. The genes are TRBV15 and TRBJ2-5; D remains unclear. Trimming removed 0 bases at V and 4 bases at J, with 3 bases between. CDR3 length equals 12 residues. Germline V gene sequence: CDR1 LNHNV, CDR2 YYDKDF (reference sequence).

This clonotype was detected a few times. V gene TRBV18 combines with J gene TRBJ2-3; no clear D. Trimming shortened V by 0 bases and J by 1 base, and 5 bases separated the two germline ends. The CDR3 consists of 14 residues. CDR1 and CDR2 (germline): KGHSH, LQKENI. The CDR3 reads CASSPPIGTDTQYF. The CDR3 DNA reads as TGTGCCAGCTCACCACCCATTGGCACAGATACGCAGTATTTT.

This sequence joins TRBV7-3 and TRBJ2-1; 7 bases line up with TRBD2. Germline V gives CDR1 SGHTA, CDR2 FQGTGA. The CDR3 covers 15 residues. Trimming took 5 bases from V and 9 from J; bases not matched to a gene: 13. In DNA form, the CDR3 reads TGTGCCAGCAGCACCCAGTTTCAAGGGGAGGGTGAGCAGTTCTTC. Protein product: CASSTQFQGEGEQFF.

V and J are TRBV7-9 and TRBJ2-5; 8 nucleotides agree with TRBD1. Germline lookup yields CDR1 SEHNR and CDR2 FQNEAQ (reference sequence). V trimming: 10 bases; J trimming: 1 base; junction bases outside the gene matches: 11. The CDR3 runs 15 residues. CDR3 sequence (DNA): TGTGCCACACCATTGACAGGGGAGTCCCAAGAGACCCAGTACTTC. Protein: CATPLTGESQETQYF.

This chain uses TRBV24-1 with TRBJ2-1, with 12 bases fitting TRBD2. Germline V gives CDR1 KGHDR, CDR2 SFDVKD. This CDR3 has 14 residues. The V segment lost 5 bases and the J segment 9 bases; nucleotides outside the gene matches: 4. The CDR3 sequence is CATSGLAGGAEQFF. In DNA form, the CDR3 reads TGTGCCACCAGTGGCCTAGCGGGAGGGGCTGAGCAGTTCTTC.

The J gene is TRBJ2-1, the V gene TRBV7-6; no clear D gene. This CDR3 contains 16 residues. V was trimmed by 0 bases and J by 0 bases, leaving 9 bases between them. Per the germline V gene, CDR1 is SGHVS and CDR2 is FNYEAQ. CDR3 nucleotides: TGTGCCAGCAGCTTAGCTACGTGGGGCTCCTACAATGAGCAGTTCTTC. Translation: CASSLATWGSYNEQFF.